This T cell receptor beta chain was recorded in a study of post-analysis software for immune sequencing data. Across the whole study: Recorded subtypes: relapsing-remitting, secondary progressive, progressive-relapsing; some patients unannotated.

This CDR3 region has 15 residues. Study-wide results and limits: Four or five TRBV segments were significantly more frequent in patients than in controls. TRBV5-6, TRBV5-1 and TRBV20-1 were among these segments.

Of note for this clonotype: What it binds is unknown.

Included in the TCR beta cDNA libraries were unique molecular identifiers. TCRdb recomputed calls from the PCR reads with MiXCR, one row per CDR3 protein. The sample lists hundreds of thousands of distinct CDR3 sequences, 30% to 45% occurring once. The chain has TRBV21-1 and TRBJ2-7; the D call in the table, TRBD2, was not verified against the DNA. TRBV21-1 is recorded as a pseudogene. Sequencing was carried out using blood. The sequence derives from a girl aged 5 to 17 with multiple sclerosis. The CDR3 DNA follows: TGTGCCAGCGGACCCCCCAGGGAGGGGGCCCACGAGCAGTACTTC. This translates into CASGPPREGAHEQYF.